This TCR beta chain was identified in a study of T cells after yellow fever vaccination. Study context: Researchers used SMART-Seq v4 Ultra Low Input to prepare fractions that had low cell numbers.

In regard to this clonotype: Its antigen is currently unknown.

Broader study findings: The CD4 compartment and the CD8 compartment contained a small share of clonotypes in common. The booster response re-showed most primary clones: over 95% CD4, approximately 90% CD8.

UMIs and a universal primer site were added when TCR cDNA was made by 5'RACE template switching. TCRdb re-derived calls from the 5' RACE reads in MiXCR, one entry per CDR3 protein. This table holds 200,000 to 300,000 distinct CDR3 sequences, approximately 3.6% found once. Germline V gene sequence: CDR1 DFQATT, CDR2 SNEGSKA (reference sequence). This CDR3 has 14 residues. V lost 5 bases and J lost 5; bases outside the gene matches: 8. The TCR was taken from a man aged 18 to 30 who received the YFV17D yellow fever vaccine. The sample here was PBMCs, taken 15 days after the yellow fever booster vaccination. The V gene is TRBV20-1, the J gene TRBJ2-5, with TRBD2 matching over 10 bases. Here the CDR3 DNA reads TGCAGTGCTCGAAGCGGGAGGGCCGGGGAGACCCAGTACTTC. As protein: CSARSGRAGETQYF.